A single sample is the source of the 23 T cell receptor beta chains below, sequenced in a study of cytomegalovirus exposure and HLA in healthy donors. The table came from immunoSEQ multiplex PCR; TCRdb's copy has only in-frame clones and leaves some out. The sample lists about 150,000 clones, 86% occurring once. Sequencing was carried out using PBMCs. These receptors were taken from a human donor in good health.

In this sample, this clone turned up a few times. The V gene is TRBV7-8, the J gene TRBJ1-5, with 8 positions matching TRBD1. The CDR3 has 17 amino acids. CDR1 is SGHVS, CDR2 FQNEAQ, per germline. V was pared by 5 bases and J by 2 bases, with 11 bases of the junction left unmatched. The CDR3, as DNA: TGTGCCAGCAGCCCGTTCGGCCCGGGACAGGGCAATCAGCCCCAGCATTTT. Protein: CASSPFGPGQGNQPQHF.

V and J are TRBV7-9 and TRBJ1-2; D is undetermined. V was clipped by 3 bases and J by 2 bases, with 10 bases between them. Germline values: CDR1 SEHNR, CDR2 FQNEAQ (reference sequence). The CDR3 runs 14 residues. DNA for the CDR3: TGTGCCAGCAGCTTGGCCCCGGGGAACTATGGCTACACCTTC. Residues: CASSLAPGNYGYTF.

This chain connects TRBV9 to TRBJ2-7; D is possibly TRBD2 (5 bases). The germline V and J ends were trimmed by 4 bases and 5 bases, with 22 bases remaining between them. In germline, CDR1 is SGDLS, CDR2 YYNGEE. The CDR3 totals 16 residues. CDR3 amino acids: CASSPRGREMGHEQYF. The CDR3 DNA follows: TGTGCCAGCAGCCCCCGGGGAAGGGAGATGGGCCACGAGCAGTACTTC.

The chain is built from TRBV5-1 and TRBJ2-7, with D possibly matching TRBD1 (5 bases). Germline assignment: CDR1 SGHRS and CDR2 YFSETQ. This CDR3 region has 12 residues. V was trimmed by 4 bases and J by 3 bases, leaving 8 bases between them. CDR3 DNA: TGCGCCAGCAGCCTGCAGGGCTACGAGCAGTACTTC. It encodes CASSLQGYEQYF.

On this clone: Other DNA sequences in the same sample also yield this CDR3. This chain uses TRBV20-1 with TRBJ2-7; unclear D gene. The V gene lost 5 bases and the J gene lost 7 bases, with 12 bases spanning the gap. The CDR3 contains 11 residues. Looked up from germline, CDR1 is DFQATT and CDR2 is SNEGSKA (reference sequence). The CDR3 here is CSAGTGREQYF. The CDR3 DNA reads TGCAGTGCTGGCACGGGTCGGGAGCAGTACTTC.

This chain connects TRBV13 to TRBJ2-7; 10 bases match TRBD1. Trimming cost V 3 bases and J 2 bases; bases outside gene matches: 4. CDR1 is PRHDT and CDR2 is FYEKMQ in the germline V gene (reference sequence). The CDR3 totals 15 residues. The CDR3 protein is CASSFDRGPAYEQYF. As DNA, the CDR3 is TGTGCCAGCAGCTTCGACAGGGGGCCAGCCTACGAGCAGTACTTC.

This clone came up a few times. The chain uses TRBV5-1 and TRBJ1-2; the match to TRBD1 covers 8 bases. The V gene's germline CDR1 is SGHRS and CDR2 YFSETQ. The CDR3 covers 14 residues. Trimming cost V 4 bases and J 7 bases; bases outside gene matches: 9. CDR3 residues: CASSATGDGGGYTF. The CDR3 region has the DNA TGCGCCAGCAGCGCGACAGGGGACGGAGGTGGCTACACCTTC.

V and J are TRBV5-1 and TRBJ2-2; 9 bases match TRBD2. V lost 2 bases and J lost 2; bases outside the gene matches: 4. This CDR3 contains 16 residues. Germline CDR1 reads SGHRS; CDR2 reads YFSETQ. For the CDR3, the DNA is TGCGCCAGCAGCTTCGGCGGGGGGGCAAACACCGGGGAGCTGTTTTTT. Translation: CASSFGGGANTGELFF.

The genes are TRBV7-2 and TRBJ2-1; D is perhaps TRBD2 (6 bases). V was cut by 6 bases and J by 4 bases, with 13 bases left in between. This CDR3 spans 14 amino acids. Germline V gene sequence: CDR1 SGHTA, CDR2 FQGNSA. CDR3 in DNA: TGTGCCAGCAGGGGCGGGACCGAATACAATGAGCAGTTCTTC. Translated: CASRGGTEYNEQFF.

V and J are TRBV29-1 and TRBJ1-1; the match to TRBD1 covers 7 bases. V was pared by 5 bases and J by 5 bases, with 5 bases of the junction left unmatched. This CDR3 has 12 amino acids. Germline V CDR1 and CDR2: SQVTM, ANQGSEA. The CDR3 region has the DNA TGCAGCGTTTCCCCGACAGGGACTGAAGCTTTCTTT. The encoded protein is CSVSPTGTEAFF.

The rearrangement joins TRBV7-2 to TRBJ2-1; TRBD2 matches 11 bases. Germline-derived CDR1 and CDR2 are SGHTA and FQGNSA. The CDR3 has 14 amino acids. Losses at the gene ends were 5 bases for V and 12 bases for J; bases not matched to a gene: 9. CDR3 protein: CASSISGGAIGQFF. In DNA, the CDR3 is TGTGCCAGCAGCATTAGCGGGGGGGCCATCGGGCAGTTCTTC.

This clone was observed a single time. The V call is TRBV28, the J call TRBJ1-5, with unresolved D. Germline V lookup: CDR1 MDHEN, CDR2 SYDVKM. CDR3 length equals 12 residues. The V gene lost 3 bases and the J gene lost 11 bases, with 11 bases spanning the gap. The CDR3 protein is CASSFPSRTQHF. The CDR3, as DNA: TGTGCCAGCAGTTTCCCGTCCAGGACCCAGCATTTT. The complete variable domain, with remaining parts taken from reference TRBV28 and TRBJ1-5, reads DVKVTQSSRYLVKRTGEKVFLECVQDMDHENMFWYRQDPGLGLRLIYFSYDVKMKEKGDIPEGYSVSREKKERFSLILESASTNQTSMYLCASSFPSRTQHFGDGTRLSIL.

V gene TRBV5-1 combines with J gene TRBJ1-1; the match to TRBD1 covers 9 bases. This CDR3 contains 15 residues. V lost 3 bases to trimming and J lost 5 bases; unmatched junction nucleotides: 8. Per the germline V gene, CDR1 is SGHRS and CDR2 is YFSETQ. The CDR3 is CASSSPRDRVTEAFF. In DNA, the CDR3 is TGCGCCAGCAGCTCCCCCCGGGACAGGGTTACTGAAGCTTTCTTT.

Here the CDR3 reads CASSLERGGRDTQYF. CDR3 bases: TGCGCCAGCAGCTTGGAACGGGGAGGTCGAGATACGCAGTATTTT. The chain has TRBV5-1 and TRBJ2-3; tentatively, D is TRBD2 (6 bases). The CDR3 totals 15 residues. In germline, CDR1 is SGHRS, CDR2 YFSETQ. The V end was cut by 0 bases, the J end by 5 bases, with 13 bases between.

The chain employs TRBV28 and TRBJ2-7, with 9 bases identical to TRBD1. The germline CDR1 and CDR2 sequences are MDHEN and SYDVKM. This CDR3 has 13 amino acids. Losses at the gene ends were 6 bases for V and 6 bases for J; bases not matched to a gene: 6. The chain's CDR3 is CASRDRGAGEQYF. The CDR3 DNA sequence: TGTGCCAGCAGGGACAGGGGAGCTGGCGAGCAGTACTTC.

This chain joins TRBV4-1 and TRBJ2-1; D ambiguous. Germline V lookup: CDR1 MGHRA, CDR2 YSYEKL. CDR3 length equals 12 residues. Deletions cut 6 bases from V and 6 bases from J, with 9 bases between. CDR3 residues: CASRGSPNEQFF. The CDR3 nucleotides are TGCGCCAGCAGGGGTAGCCCCAATGAGCAGTTCTTC.

The rearrangement links TRBV6-6 to TRBJ1-1, with TRBD1 as a possible D gene (5 bases). Germline lookup yields CDR1 MNHNY and CDR2 SVGAGI (reference sequence). V was cut by 0 bases and J by 5 bases, with 7 bases left in between. The CDR3 extends over 13 amino acids. The CDR3 loop is CASSYSQATEAFF. CDR3 nucleotides: TGTGCCAGCAGTTACTCACAGGCTACTGAAGCTTTCTTT.

The chain is built from TRBV5-1 and TRBJ2-1; TRBD2 matches at 10 bases. From germline, CDR1 is SGHRS and CDR2 YFSETQ. The CDR3 runs to 15 residues. The V segment lost 2 bases and the J segment 2 bases; nucleotides outside the gene matches: 1. The CDR3 sequence is CASSLSGRAYNEQFF. The CDR3 region has the DNA TGCGCCAGCAGCTTAAGCGGGAGGGCCTACAATGAGCAGTTCTTC.

J is TRBJ1-3 and V is TRBV15; D is undetermined. The CDR3 consists of 16 residues. The V end lost 0 bases, the J end lost 5 bases, and 14 bases lay between the germline ends. Germline V gene sequence: CDR1 LNHNV, CDR2 YYDKDF (reference sequence). The CDR3 DNA reads TGTGCCACCAGCAGAGATTTACCCAGATCACGAAACACCATATATTTT. This gives the protein CATSRDLPRSRNTIYF.

This sequence joins TRBV19 and TRBJ1-1; a weak D match, TRBD1 (6 bases). CDR3 length: 16 residues. Germline CDR1 reads LNHDA; CDR2 reads SQIVND (reference sequence). Trimming pared 6 bases from V and 4 bases from J, leaving 21 bases between. The chain's CDR3 is CASRQRRGAAGTEAFF. CDR3 DNA: TGTGCCAGTAGACAACGTCGGGGGGCGGCGGGCACTGAAGCTTTCTTT.

V usage is TRBV12-1 and J usage is TRBJ1-3; TRBD1 is taken as the D call from the table, unchecked against the DNA. TRBV12-1 is classified as a pseudogene. This CDR3 has 16 amino acids. The CDR3 is CASPPYRIRSGNTIYF. The DNA of the CDR3 is TGTGCCAGCCCTCCGTACAGGATCAGGTCTGGAAACACCATATATTTT.

J is TRBJ1-1 and V is TRBV27; 10 bases line up with TRBD1. Germline assignment: CDR1 MNHEY and CDR2 SMNVEV (reference sequence). V shed 4 bases and J 6 bases; nucleotides not matched to a gene: 5. This CDR3 is built from 14 residues. This CDR3 reads CASSSGTGESEAFF. DNA of the CDR3: TGTGCCAGCAGTTCCGGGACAGGGGAGTCTGAAGCTTTCTTT.

The chain recombines TRBV4-2 with TRBJ2-4, with a weak D call TRBD2 (6 bases). The length of the CDR3 is 13 residues. Germline CDR1 reads LGHNA; CDR2 reads YNFKEQ. V was trimmed by 5 bases and J by 6 bases, leaving 11 bases between them. The CDR3: CASSWGVVNIQYF. As DNA, the CDR3 is TGTGCCAGCAGCTGGGGGGTGGTAAACATTCAGTACTTC.